Each of the 8 T cell receptor beta chains below was sequenced from the same sample in a study of shared clonotypes between healthy human individuals. Sequenced by immunoSEQ multiplex PCR; TCRdb stores in-frame clones only, minus some. Of some 1.5 million clones in the sample, roughly 98% are singletons; the top ten hold about 0.45%. Material for sequencing was naive CD4+ T cells sorted from blood. Stated subset: CD45RA+ positively selected. The receptors were sampled from a man aged 25 to 40 in good health.

The rearrangement uses TRBV4-1 and TRBJ2-7; 8 bases fit TRBD1. The junction had 3 bases not matched to a gene; V was cut back by 1 base and J by 7 bases. This CDR3 has 13 residues. CDR1 is MGHRA, CDR2 YSYEKL, per germline. The CDR3 loop is CASSQGQGLEQYF. DNA for the CDR3: TGCGCCAGCAGCCAAGGACAGGGGCTGGAGCAGTACTTC.

V usage is TRBV29-1 and J usage is TRBJ2-5, with TRBD1 as a possible D gene (5 bases). The CDR3 is 14 residues long. V was trimmed by 0 bases and J by 1 base, leaving 9 bases between them. Germline CDR1 and CDR2: SQVTM and ANQGSEA. This chain's CDR3 is CSVEDVRGQETQYF. The CDR3 coding sequence is TGCAGCGTTGAAGATGTTAGGGGCCAAGAGACCCAGTACTTC.

The rearrangement uses TRBV9 and TRBJ1-2; D remains unclear. Trimming stripped 0 bases from V and 7 bases from J, with 13 bases between. Germline loops: CDR1 SGDLS, CDR2 YYNGEE. CDR3 length: 14 amino acids. The CDR3 DNA reads TGTGCCAGCAGCGTAGCCTTACAATCAGGTGGCTACACCTTC. It encodes CASSVALQSGGYTF.

CDR3 bases: TGTGCCAGCAGTACCGGGACGTTTAATGAAAAACTGTTTTTT. It yields the protein CASSTGTFNEKLFF. The rearrangement links TRBV2 to TRBJ1-4; maybe TRBD1 (5 bases). V was trimmed by 5 bases and J by 4 bases, leaving 11 bases between them. This CDR3 is built from 14 residues. CDR1 is SNHLY, CDR2 FYNNEI, per germline.

This clone appeared a single time. The chain uses TRBV18 and TRBJ2-1, with TRBD2 matching 7 bases. Germline V gives CDR1 KGHSH, CDR2 LQKENI. V lost 9 bases and J lost 9; bases outside the gene matches: 20. The CDR3 sequence is 16 residues long. The CDR3 reads CASFNAGSGTNSEQFF. The DNA of the CDR3 is TGTGCCAGTTTCAACGCAGGATCCGGGACTAATAGTGAGCAGTTCTTC.

The V call is TRBV28, the J call TRBJ1-2, with TRBD1 identical over 10 bases. V was pared by 6 bases and J by 4 bases, with 8 bases of the junction left unmatched. The CDR3 length is 15 residues. Germline V gene sequence: CDR1 MDHEN, CDR2 SYDVKM. CDR3 protein: CASSLTGGSVYGYTF. The CDR3 bases are TGTGCCAGCAGCCTGACAGGGGGCAGTGTCTATGGCTACACCTTC.

V gene TRBV7-2 combines with J gene TRBJ1-2; possibly TRBD1 for D (6 bases). Germline CDR1 is SGHTA and CDR2 is FQGNSA. Trimming took 5 bases from V and 2 from J, leaving 9 bases between them. CDR3 length: 13 amino acids. DNA of the CDR3: TGTGCCAGCAGCGCCACAGGGAACTATGGCTACACCTTC. Amino acid sequence: CASSATGNYGYTF.

V usage is TRBV9 and J usage is TRBJ2-1, with TRBD1 identical over 8 bases. The trim removed 4 bases at V and 6 bases at J, leaving 9 bases unmatched. CDR3 length: 15 amino acids. From germline, CDR1 is SGDLS and CDR2 YYNGEE. The CDR3 region has the DNA TGTGCCAGCAGCCCTAGTCAGGGGGCGCCCAATGAGCAGTTCTTC. As protein: CASSPSQGAPNEQFF.